These 15 T cell receptor beta chains came from one sample sequenced in a study of T cells after yellow fever vaccination. TCRdb reanalysed the 5' RACE reads using MiXCR and keeps one entry per CDR3 protein. The table records hundreds of thousands of distinct CDR3 sequences, 13% of them present only once. Sequencing used PBMCs, obtained on the day of the yellow fever booster vaccination. The receptors shown here come from a man aged 25 to 40 who received the YFV17D yellow fever vaccine.

The genes are TRBV3-1 and TRBJ2-7; 7 nucleotides align to TRBD1. Germline CDR1 LGHDT, CDR2 YNNKEL (reference sequence). V lost 2 bases to trimming and J lost 3 bases; unmatched junction nucleotides: 7. The CDR3 extends over 15 amino acids. CDR3 coding DNA: TGTGCCAGCAGCCAACTTCCGGGACAGAACTACGAGCAGTACTTC. Amino acids: CASSQLPGQNYEQYF.

This clonotype was counted a few times. The rearrangement uses TRBV28 and TRBJ2-2; 7 positions agree with TRBD2. This CDR3 region has 13 residues. From germline, CDR1 is MDHEN and CDR2 SYDVKM. Trimming took 8 bases from V and 4 from J; bases not matched to a gene: 4. CDR3 in DNA: TGTGCCAGCGCCGGGACTACCACCGGGGAGCTGTTTTTT. This sequence encodes CASAGTTTGELFF. Using reference TRBV28 and TRBJ2-2 for the parts outside the CDR3, the full variable domain is DVKVTQSSRYLVKRTGEKVFLECVQDMDHENMFWYRQDPGLGLRLIYFSYDVKMKEKGDIPEGYSVSREKKERFSLILESASTNQTSMYLCASAGTTTGELFFGEGSRLTVL.

This clonotype occurred once. The chain links TRBV12-3 or TRBV12-4 to TRBJ1-1, with a weak D call TRBD1 (6 bases). The length of the CDR3 is 14 residues. Trimming stripped 4 bases from V and 5 bases from J, with 14 bases between. The CDR3 protein is CASSSPQGRTEAFF. CDR3 nucleotides: TGTGCCAGCAGTTCTCCCCAGGGGCGTACTGAAGCTTTCTTT.

CDR3 amino acids: CSVDGLAGAGELFF. The CDR3 region has the DNA TGCAGCGTTGATGGACTAGCGGGAGCTGGGGAGCTGTTTTTT. The V and J genes are TRBV29-1 and TRBJ2-2, with 13 bases that match TRBD2. This CDR3 has 14 amino acids. The trim removed 3 bases at V and 8 bases at J, leaving 3 bases unmatched. CDR1 and CDR2 (germline): SQVTM, ANQGSEA.

The chain combines TRBV20-1 with TRBJ2-1, with D possibly matching TRBD2 (5 bases). The length of the CDR3 is 15 residues. In germline, CDR1 is DFQATT, CDR2 SNEGSKA (reference sequence). Trimming pared 0 bases from V and 4 bases from J, leaving 13 bases between. This CDR3 reads CSARDLGSGYNEQFF. DNA for the CDR3: TGCAGTGCTAGAGATCTCGGGTCGGGATACAATGAGCAGTTCTTC.

The CDR3 DNA sequence: TGTGCTAGTGGTTTGATTGGGACAGGGGTCCACAATCAGCCCCAGCATTTT. Residues: CASGLIGTGVHNQPQHF. This chain joins TRBV12-5 and TRBJ1-5; the match to TRBD1 covers 10 bases. CDR3 size: 17 residues. Germline V gene sequence: CDR1 LGHNT, CDR2 FRNRAP. Trimming took 2 bases from V and 3 from J; bases not matched to a gene: 7.

The chain couples TRBV20-1 to TRBJ2-1; 12 bases line up with TRBD2. The length of the CDR3 is 17 residues. V lost 3 bases to trimming and J lost 9 bases; unmatched junction nucleotides: 15. Per the germline V gene, CDR1 is DFQATT and CDR2 is SNEGSKA (reference sequence). The CDR3: CSARKAASGRAEVEQFF. CDR3 bases: TGCAGTGCTAGGAAGGCGGCTAGCGGGAGGGCCGAGGTTGAGCAGTTCTTC.

A few counts support this clonotype. V is TRBV12-5 and J is TRBJ2-5; the D is unclear. V was pared by 3 bases and J by 0 bases, with 5 bases between. There are 13 residues in the CDR3. Per the germline V gene, CDR1 is LGHNT and CDR2 is FRNRAP. The CDR3 sequence is CASGLANQETQYF. The CDR3, as DNA: TGTGCTAGTGGTTTAGCGAACCAAGAGACCCAGTACTTC.

V is TRBV10-2 and J is TRBJ1-2; 7 bases line up with TRBD1. With 0 bases clipped from V and 5 bases from J, the junction kept 6 bases outside the gene matches. Germline CDR1 and CDR2: WSHSY and SAAADI. The CDR3 is made up of 15 amino acids. The CDR3 here is CASSESIGTAYGYTF. CDR3 DNA sequence: TGCGCCAGCAGTGAGTCGATAGGGACAGCTTATGGCTACACCTTC.

The chain links TRBV20-1 to TRBJ2-1; a possible D gene is TRBD2 (6 bases). From germline, CDR1 is DFQATT and CDR2 SNEGSKA (reference sequence). The CDR3 is made up of 12 amino acids. Trimming removed 0 bases at V and 9 bases at J, with 9 bases between. CDR3 DNA: TGCAGTGCTAGAGAAAGGGAGGCTGAGCAGTTCTTC. This gives the protein CSAREREAEQFF.

Only a few counts were recorded for this clonotype. The chain links TRBV20-1 to TRBJ2-3; TRBD1 matches 10 bases. Looked up from germline, CDR1 is DFQATT and CDR2 is SNEGSKA (reference sequence). The CDR3 is made up of 14 amino acids. V was pared by 3 bases and J by 3 bases, with 3 bases of the junction left unmatched. The CDR3 loop reads CSASLGQGTDTQYF. The DNA of the CDR3 is TGCAGTGCTAGTTTGGGACAGGGGACAGATACGCAGTATTTT.

This sequence joins TRBV27 and TRBJ2-7; 9 bases match TRBD1. This CDR3 spans 15 amino acids. J gave up 4 bases and V 0 bases, and 4 bases lay outside the gene matches. Germline V gene sequence: CDR1 MNHEY, CDR2 SMNVEV (reference sequence). In nucleotides, the CDR3 is TGTGCCAGCAGTTTATCGGGACAGGGTGCGTACGAGCAGTACTTC. It yields the protein CASSLSGQGAYEQYF.

The CDR3 region is CSASLGGGASTDTQYF. The CDR3 DNA reads TGCAGTGCTAGTCTCGGAGGCGGCGCTAGCACAGATACGCAGTATTTT. V and J are TRBV20-1 and TRBJ2-3, with D maybe TRBD2 (5 bases). The CDR3 consists of 16 residues. V gave up 3 bases and J gave up 0 bases, with 16 bases separating them. The germline V gene has CDR1 DFQATT and CDR2 SNEGSKA (reference sequence).

The chain couples TRBV20-1 to TRBJ2-2; 10 positions agree with TRBD2. The CDR3 runs 16 residues. Trimming at V came to 3 bases and at J to 5 bases, leaving 9 bases not matched to a gene. Germline CDR1 DFQATT, CDR2 SNEGSKA (reference sequence). The CDR3: CSARGGTSAGTGELFF. The CDR3 DNA is TGCAGTGCTAGGGGTGGGACTAGCGCCGGAACCGGGGAGCTGTTTTTT.

The chain employs TRBV20-1 and TRBJ2-7, with D uncertain. This CDR3 has 12 residues. Germline loops: CDR1 DFQATT, CDR2 SNEGSKA (reference sequence). The V and J ends lost 0 bases and 5 bases respectively, with 8 bases between them. This CDR3 is CSARETSHEQYF. In DNA, the CDR3 is TGCAGTGCTAGAGAGACATCACACGAGCAGTACTTC.